Below are 12 T cell receptor beta chains sequenced from a single sample in a study of OX40 agonist ivuxolimab in advanced cancers. Assay used: immunoSEQ multiplex PCR; TCRdb lists only in-frame clones, some missing. The sample records 75,000 or so clones, roughly 81% being singletons. The sequencing used CD4+ or CD8+ T cells sorted from blood, collected in a trial of the OX40 agonist ivuxolimab. The receptor set was obtained from an adult with an advanced solid tumor such as melanoma, head and neck, liver or kidney cancer.

The chain links TRBV7-2 to TRBJ2-7; possible D gene TRBD1, 5 bases. Germline V gives CDR1 SGHTA, CDR2 FQGNSA. This CDR3 has 15 amino acids. V lost 1 base and J 0 bases, leaving 10 bases between the germline ends. The CDR3 bases are TGTGCCAGCAGCTTAGGACAGCCATCCTCCTACGAGCAGTACTTC. Residues: CASSLGQPSSYEQYF.

The chain recombines TRBV4-1 with TRBJ2-2; 7 bases match TRBD1. The CDR3 spans 15 residues. The ends lost 10 bases at V and 7 bases at J; junction bases unmatched: 15. Per the germline V gene, CDR1 is MGHRA and CDR2 is YSYEKL. CDR3 residues: CATCEGGNYGGELFF. In nucleotides, the CDR3 is TGCGCCACATGCGAAGGGGGCAATTATGGCGGGGAGCTGTTTTTT.

This clone was detected a few times. The CDR3: CASSYNRGYLETQYF. In DNA form, the CDR3 reads TGTGCCAGCAGCTACAACAGGGGGTATCTGGAGACCCAGTACTTC. The V gene is TRBV6-6, the J gene TRBJ2-5; the match to TRBD1 covers 8 bases. Germline V lookup: CDR1 MNHNY, CDR2 SVGAGI (reference sequence). With 6 bases clipped from V and 5 bases from J, the junction kept 11 bases outside the gene matches. The CDR3 spans 15 residues.

The rearrangement joins TRBV5-4 to TRBJ1-1, with unresolved D. V gave up 1 base and J gave up 1 base, with 2 bases separating them. CDR3 length: 12 amino acids. Germline V lookup: CDR1 SGHNT, CDR2 YYREEE (reference sequence). The CDR3 spells CASSLRNTEAFF. In DNA, the CDR3 is TGTGCCAGCAGCTTGAGGAACACTGAAGCTTTCTTT.

The chain employs TRBV5-1 and TRBJ1-2; D unresolved. Per germline, CDR1 SGHRS and CDR2 YFSETQ. The CDR3 extends over 15 amino acids. V was pared by 0 bases and J by 0 bases, with 9 bases between. The CDR3 is CASSLGAGANYGYTF. The CDR3 nucleotides are TGCGCCAGCAGCTTGGGGGCAGGAGCTAACTATGGCTACACCTTC.

The chain is built from TRBV10-3 and TRBJ1-5; 7 nucleotides line up with TRBD1. Germline CDR1 reads ENHRY; CDR2 reads SYGVKD. Trimming cost V 2 bases and J 4 bases; bases outside gene matches: 5. The CDR3 totals 15 residues. The DNA for the CDR3 is TGTGCCATCAGTGAGACTGACAGGGAAAATCAGCCCCAGCATTTT. As protein: CAISETDRENQPQHF.

The chain carries TRBV12-5 and TRBJ2-7, with D possibly being TRBD1 (5 bases). CDR3 length equals 12 residues. V lost 6 bases and J 3 bases, leaving 9 bases between the germline ends. Germline assignment: CDR1 LGHNT and CDR2 FRNRAP. In nucleotides, the CDR3 is TGTGCTAGTGGGATGACAGTCTACGAGCAGTACTTC. Protein product: CASGMTVYEQYF.

This clone was seen repeatedly, ten times or more. The gene calls are TRBV18 and TRBJ1-1; D is uncertain. The CDR3 totals 14 residues. Looked up from germline, CDR1 is KGHSH and CDR2 is LQKENI. Trimming left V 1 base short and J 9 bases short, with 15 bases between. The CDR3 is CASSPLSNQIQAFF. Here the CDR3 DNA reads TGTGCCAGCTCACCACTTAGCAACCAAATTCAAGCTTTCTTT. Supplemented by reference TRBV18 and TRBJ1-1, the full variable domain reads NAGVMQNPRHLVRRRGQEARLRCSPMKGHSHVYWYRQLPEEGLKFMVYLQKENIIDESGMPKERFSAEFPKEGPSILRIQQVVRGDSAAYFCASSPLSNQIQAFFGQGTRLTVV.

The chain combines TRBV4-1 with TRBJ1-4; D is possibly TRBD1 (6 bases). CDR1 is MGHRA and CDR2 is YSYEKL in the germline V gene. The V end was cut by 1 base, the J end by 0 bases, with 21 bases between. The CDR3 is 20 amino acids. CDR3 amino acids: CASSQVKGQTGSATNEKLFF. In DNA, the CDR3 is TGCGCCAGCAGCCAAGTTAAGGGACAAACGGGAAGTGCAACTAATGAAAAACTGTTTTTT.

CDR3 loop: CASSLTTLNTEAFF. The DNA for the CDR3 is TGTGCCAGCAGCTTAACGACGTTGAACACTGAAGCTTTCTTT. This chain connects TRBV7-8 to TRBJ1-1; D gene ambiguous. Germline CDR1 is SGHVS and CDR2 is FQNEAQ. Trimming took off 2 bases at V and 0 bases at J, with 7 bases between the two ends. The CDR3 is 14 amino acids.

The chain is built from TRBV18 and TRBJ2-7; D perhaps matches TRBD1 (6 bases). V lost 5 bases, J lost 2 bases, and 19 bases lay in between. The CDR3 has 16 residues. Germline loops: CDR1 KGHSH, CDR2 LQKENI. CDR3 loop: CASSGFDRNLTYEQYF. The CDR3 bases are TGTGCCAGCTCAGGATTCGACAGGAACCTTACCTACGAGCAGTACTTC.

The V and J genes are TRBV5-1 and TRBJ2-5; 9 nucleotides align to TRBD2. CDR3 length: 16 amino acids. After removal of 0 bases from V and 1 base from J, the junction contained 4 bases not matched to a gene. Per germline, CDR1 SGHRS and CDR2 YFSETQ. The CDR3 nucleotides read TGCGCCAGCAGCTTGGTGGCGGGGGGGCCCCAAGAGACCCAGTACTTC. It specifies CASSLVAGGPQETQYF.